These 32 T cell receptor beta chains were all obtained from the same sample, sequenced in a study of cytomegalovirus exposure and HLA in healthy donors. With 60 Vbeta and 13 Jbeta primers, the PCR was carried out. Assay: immunoSEQ multiplex PCR; the TCRdb copy retains only in-frame clones and omits some. Here the sample spans fewer than 250,000 clones, around four fifths being singletons. Sequencing was carried out using PBMCs. These receptors were obtained from a male donor in good health and CMV-seronegative.

The chain recombines TRBV4-2 with TRBJ2-3; 7 bases are shared with TRBD2. The CDR3 covers 15 residues. Per the germline V gene, CDR1 is LGHNA and CDR2 is YNFKEQ. The ends lost 0 bases at V and 6 bases at J; junction bases unmatched: 6. This CDR3 is CASSQDGGGRDTQYF. In nucleotides, the CDR3 is TGTGCCAGCAGCCAAGACGGGGGAGGGAGGGATACGCAGTATTTT.

This chain links TRBV7-9 with TRBJ1-6, with D unclear. CDR1 is SEHNR and CDR2 is FQNEAQ in the germline V gene (reference sequence). V lost 2 bases and J lost 3, with 8 bases in between. This CDR3 is built from 15 residues. CDR3 DNA sequence: TGTGCCAGCAGCTTAAGAGGGTTCTATAATTCACCCCTCCACTTT. Residues: CASSLRGFYNSPLHF.

This clone was observed once. The genes are TRBV9 and TRBJ2-4, with 10 bases lining up with TRBD2. With V trimmed by 0 bases and J by 0 bases, 0 bases remained unmatched. The germline CDR1 and CDR2 sequences are SGDLS and YYNGEE. The CDR3 contains 16 residues. CDR3 coding DNA: TGTGCCAGCAGCGTAGGACTAGCGGGAGCCAAAAACATTCAGTACTTC. This sequence encodes CASSVGLAGAKNIQYF.

The chain uses TRBV30 and TRBJ2-1; 7 bases line up with TRBD2. The CDR3 contains 13 residues. The trim removed 0 bases at V and 10 bases at J, leaving 6 bases unmatched. CDR1 and CDR2 from the germline V gene are GTSNPN and SVGIG (reference sequence). The CDR3 loop is CAWSVESGGEQFF. The CDR3 DNA is TGTGCCTGGAGTGTAGAGTCGGGAGGCGAGCAGTTCTTC.

The V gene is TRBV19, the J gene TRBJ1-5; D is perhaps TRBD1 (6 bases). The CDR3 sequence is 15 residues long. Deletions cut 6 bases from V and 5 bases from J, with 17 bases between. Germline V gene data show CDR1 as LNHDA and CDR2 as SQIVND (reference sequence). CDR3 sequence (DNA): TGTGCCAGTAGCTACGGCAGGGGAAAGGATCAGCCCCAGCATTTT. This sequence encodes CASSYGRGKDQPQHF.

The V gene is TRBV7-9, the J gene TRBJ2-2; the D gene is possibly TRBD1 (6 bases). V dropped 5 bases and J dropped 2 bases, with 12 bases sitting between them. The CDR3 has 15 residues. Looked up from germline, CDR1 is SEHNR and CDR2 is FQNEAQ (reference sequence). This chain's CDR3 is CASSTQGSNTGELFF. CDR3 in DNA: TGTGCCAGCAGCACACAGGGATCCAACACCGGGGAGCTGTTTTTT.

This clone was counted only a few times. The CDR3 region has the DNA TGTGCCAGCAGACGCGGGATAAGCTCTGGAAACACCATATATTTT. Amino acids: CASRRGISSGNTIYF. V is TRBV6-5 and J is TRBJ1-3; no definite D call. The CDR3 is 15 residues long. CDR1 MNHEY and CDR2 SVGAGI come from the germline V gene. The V end was cut by 6 bases, the J end by 0 bases, with 12 bases between.

A single count supports this clone. The V call is TRBV27, the J call TRBJ2-3; possibly TRBD2 for D (6 bases). The germline V gene has CDR1 MNHEY and CDR2 SMNVEV (reference sequence). Deletions cut 5 bases from V and 7 bases from J, with 22 bases between. CDR3 size: 16 residues. In DNA, the CDR3 is TGTGCCAGCAGTCCGATCGGAGGGCCTTTTTTGAATACGCAGTATTTT. Protein: CASSPIGGPFLNTQYF.

The chain is built from TRBV18 and TRBJ2-2; 10 positions match TRBD2. CDR1 is KGHSH and CDR2 is LQKENI in the germline V gene. Unmatched junction bases numbered 11, after V lost 3 bases and J lost 1 base. The length of the CDR3 is 19 residues. CDR3 amino acids: CASSPSRAGGDLNTGELFF. The CDR3 DNA follows: TGTGCCAGCTCACCTAGTCGAGCGGGAGGGGATCTGAACACCGGGGAGCTGTTTTTT.

The V call is TRBV19, the J call TRBJ1-5, with D perhaps matching TRBD1 (6 bases). Germline-derived CDR1 and CDR2 are LNHDA and SQIVND (reference sequence). This CDR3 region has 15 residues. V gave up 3 bases and J gave up 4 bases, with 13 bases separating them. For the CDR3, the DNA is TGTGCCAGTAGTATCGGCAGGGGTCCAAATCAGCCCCAGCATTTT. This sequence encodes CASSIGRGPNQPQHF.

The CDR3, as DNA: TGTGCCAGCAGCGTAGGCGGGGCCTACAATGAGCAGTTCTTC. This translates into CASSVGGAYNEQFF. V and J are TRBV9 and TRBJ2-1, with TRBD2 as a possible D gene (6 bases). The CDR3 totals 14 residues. The germline CDR1 and CDR2 sequences are SGDLS and YYNGEE. Trimming shortened V by 0 bases and J by 2 bases, and 6 bases separated the two germline ends.

This clone showed up just once. This chain links TRBV10-1 with TRBJ2-2, with D perhaps matching TRBD1 (5 bases). The CDR3 runs 14 residues. V was cut by 7 bases and J by 4 bases, with 13 bases left in between. The V gene's germline CDR1 is WNHNN and CDR2 SYGVQD (reference sequence). In DNA form, the CDR3 reads TGCGCCAGCACCAGGGATTCTCTCACCGGGGAGCTGTTTTTT. This sequence encodes CASTRDSLTGELFF.

The V gene is TRBV2, the J gene TRBJ2-7; 7 bases are a match to TRBD2. The CDR3 sequence is 13 residues long. The germline V gene encodes CDR1 SNHLY and CDR2 FYNNEI. V lost 9 bases and J lost 1; bases outside the gene matches: 6. The CDR3: CASTGTTSYEQYF. DNA for the CDR3: TGTGCCAGTACCGGGACTACGTCCTACGAGCAGTACTTC.

The gene calls are TRBV6-1 and TRBJ1-5; D perhaps matches TRBD1 (5 bases). V was cut by 2 bases and J by 4 bases, with 9 bases left in between. Per the germline V gene, CDR1 is MNHNS and CDR2 is SASEGT. This CDR3 spans 14 amino acids. As DNA, the CDR3 is TGTGCCAGCAGTGAACAGGGAACAAATCAGCCCCAGCATTTT. Translation: CASSEQGTNQPQHF.

The rearrangement uses TRBV12-5 and TRBJ2-1, with TRBD2 identical over 10 bases. The CDR3 covers 14 residues. The J segment lost 9 bases and the V segment lost 6 bases, leaving 8 bases of the junction unmatched. CDR1 is LGHNT, CDR2 FRNRAP, per germline. The CDR3 protein is CASGLLAGTGEQFF. The CDR3 nucleotides read TGTGCTAGTGGCTTACTAGCGGGAACAGGTGAGCAGTTCTTC.

The rearrangement joins TRBV5-1 to TRBJ2-3; D not certain. This CDR3 region has 14 residues. Germline CDR1 SGHRS, CDR2 YFSETQ. Trimming pared 3 bases from V and 1 base from J, leaving 9 bases between. The CDR3 sequence is CASSSNLRTDTQYF. CDR3 DNA: TGCGCCAGCAGCTCCAACCTACGCACAGATACGCAGTATTTT.

On this clone: A read error may account for a junction end that differs from germline. The chain combines TRBV5-1 with TRBJ1-1; 9 bases fit TRBD1. The length of the CDR3 is 15 residues. The germline gives CDR1 SGHRS, CDR2 YFSETQ. The CDR3 reads CASSFRDRVAAEAFF. The CDR3 DNA reads TGTGCCAGCAGCTTTCGGGACAGGGTCGCCGCTGAAGCTTTCTTT.

This chain connects TRBV19 to TRBJ2-1; perhaps TRBD2 as D (7 bases). This CDR3 is built from 15 residues. Deletions cut 3 bases from V and 2 bases from J, with 11 bases between. Germline values: CDR1 LNHDA, CDR2 SQIVND (reference sequence). As DNA, the CDR3 is TGTGCCAGTAGTATCGGAGGGGGGGCCTACAATGAGCAGTTCTTC. Translation: CASSIGGGAYNEQFF. Filled out from reference TRBV19 and TRBJ2-1, the complete variable domain reads DGGITQSPKYLFRKEGQNVTLSCEQNLNHDAMYWYRQDPGQGLRLIYYSQIVNDFQKGDIAEGYSVSREKKESFPLTVTSAQKNPTAFYLCASSIGGGAYNEQFFGPGTRLTVL.

This clone has just a few counts. V and J are TRBV7-9 and TRBJ1-1, with TRBD1 identical over 7 bases. This CDR3 has 15 residues. CDR1 is SEHNR and CDR2 is FQNEAQ in the germline V gene (reference sequence). J gave up 4 bases and V 1 base, and 6 bases lay outside the gene matches. CDR3 in amino acids: CASSLGQGVGTEAFF. CDR3 DNA sequence: TGTGCCAGCAGCTTAGGTCAGGGGGTAGGCACTGAAGCTTTCTTT.

The CDR3 DNA follows: TGTGCCAGCAGCTTGACTAGCGGGGGCAGTGAGCAGTTCTTC. Amino acid sequence: CASSLTSGGSEQFF. This sequence joins TRBV11-3 and TRBJ2-1, with 12 positions matching TRBD2. From germline, CDR1 is SGHNT and CDR2 YENEEA. CDR3 size: 14 residues. Trimming removed 3 bases from V and 9 bases from J; junction bases left unmatched: 3.

The gene calls are TRBV7-3 and TRBJ1-5; D is perhaps TRBD1 (5 bases). Trimming pared 8 bases from V and 3 bases from J, leaving 26 bases between. Germline V gene lookup returns CDR1 SGHTA and CDR2 FQGTGA. The CDR3 has 18 residues. The CDR3 loop reads CASFLSRGQGGHNQPQHF. In DNA, the CDR3 is TGTGCCAGCTTTCTCTCCCGCGGGCAGGGAGGCCACAATCAGCCCCAGCATTTT.

The chain uses TRBV7-9 and TRBJ2-7, with D uncertain. Germline CDR1 is SEHNR and CDR2 is FQNEAQ (reference sequence). The CDR3 loop spans 13 amino acids. V was shortened by 2 bases and J by 2 bases, with 7 bases between the two germline ends. The CDR3 here is CASSLTEPYEQYF. In DNA form, the CDR3 reads TGTGCCAGCAGCTTAACAGAACCCTACGAGCAGTACTTC.

This clone was counted a few times. The rearrangement links TRBV19 to TRBJ1-3; D is unclear. The V gene's germline CDR1 is LNHDA and CDR2 SQIVND (reference sequence). Trimming took off 5 bases at V and 4 bases at J, with 3 bases between the two ends. The CDR3 contains 11 residues. The CDR3 loop is CASSLGNTIYF. DNA of the CDR3: TGTGCCAGTAGTCTCGGAAACACCATATATTTT.

This clone was detected only a few times. The chain uses TRBV30 and TRBJ2-2; the D gene is possibly TRBD1 (6 bases). The CDR3 loop spans 14 amino acids. Germline lookup yields CDR1 GTSNPN and CDR2 SVGIG (reference sequence). V was pared by 3 bases and J by 7 bases, with 15 bases between. The CDR3 DNA reads TGTGCCTGGAGGTTACTAGGGGGAAGCGGGGAGCTGTTTTTT. Encoded protein: CAWRLLGGSGELFF.

This chain links TRBV6-5 with TRBJ1-3; D gene uncertain. Per the germline V gene, CDR1 is MNHEY and CDR2 is SVGAGI. The V gene lost 4 bases and the J gene lost 7 bases, with 14 bases spanning the gap. The CDR3 consists of 14 residues. DNA of the CDR3: TGTGCCAGCAGTTCCGTCCGGGGTAGGAACACCATATATTTT. This sequence encodes CASSSVRGRNTIYF.

Concerning this clone itself: Other DNA sequences of this sample code for an identical CDR3. The CDR3 spells CASSVGTSGVQETQYF. The DNA for the CDR3 is TGTGCCAGCAGCGTAGGCACTAGCGGTGTTCAAGAGACCCAGTACTTC. This chain links TRBV9 with TRBJ2-5; 8 bases line up with TRBD2. This CDR3 region has 16 residues. Germline assignment: CDR1 SGDLS and CDR2 YYNGEE. After removal of 0 bases from V and 2 bases from J, the junction contained 6 bases not matched to a gene.

This sequence joins TRBV6-1 and TRBJ2-7; TRBD2 might be the D (6 bases). The CDR3 runs to 13 residues. CDR1 is MNHNS and CDR2 is SASEGT in the germline V gene. Trimming took off 8 bases at V and 2 bases at J, with 13 bases between the two ends. The DNA of the CDR3 is TGTGCCAGCGGTGGGACTCCGGCCTACGAGCAGTACTTC. Translation: CASGGTPAYEQYF.

The chain has TRBV19 and TRBJ2-1; D unclear. Trimming took 1 base from V and 7 from J, leaving 5 bases between them. Germline V gene lookup returns CDR1 LNHDA and CDR2 SQIVND (reference sequence). The CDR3 extends over 12 amino acids. DNA of the CDR3: TGTGCCAGTAGTATAGTCCCAAATGAGCAGTTCTTC. Amino acid sequence: CASSIVPNEQFF.

The table lists this clone with a count of one. The genes are TRBV27 and TRBJ2-3, with a possible D match to TRBD2 (6 bases). The CDR3 has 15 residues. Germline loops: CDR1 MNHEY, CDR2 SMNVEV (reference sequence). Trimming pared 3 bases from V and 0 bases from J, leaving 10 bases between. The CDR3: CASSLSSGSTDTQYF. CDR3 nucleotides: TGTGCCAGCAGTTTGAGTAGCGGTAGCACAGATACGCAGTATTTT.

This sequence joins TRBV5-5 and TRBJ2-1, with 12 bases matching TRBD2. The CDR3 runs to 16 residues. Germline CDR1 reads SGHKS; CDR2 reads YYEKEE (reference sequence). The V and J ends lost 0 bases and 5 bases, in that order; junction bases with no gene match: 3. CDR3 nucleotide sequence: TGTGCCAGCAGCTTGGCCCTAGCGGGAGGGGACAATGAGCAGTTCTTC. Translation gives CASSLALAGGDNEQFF.

V is TRBV14 and J is TRBJ1-1; D may be TRBD1 (5 bases). This CDR3 contains 14 residues. CDR1 and CDR2 from the germline V gene are SGHDN and FVKESK. Trimming removed 4 bases from V and 5 bases from J, with 14 bases in between. The CDR3 region is CASSPIGGVTEAFF. In DNA, the CDR3 is TGTGCCAGCAGCCCCATCGGGGGGGTGACTGAAGCTTTCTTT.

V is TRBV5-1 and J is TRBJ2-5; unclear D gene. Trimming left V 1 base short and J 2 bases short, with 9 bases between. The germline V gene encodes CDR1 SGHRS and CDR2 YFSETQ. The length of the CDR3 is 14 residues. The chain's CDR3 is CASSLSPGQETQYF. In DNA form, the CDR3 reads TGCGCCAGCAGCTTGAGCCCGGGTCAAGAGACCCAGTACTTC.